The source of this T cell receptor beta chain is a study of Ad26.COV2.S vaccination and SARS-CoV-2 variants. Treatment meaning: 19 received Ad26.COV2.S at low or high dose, single or two shots; roughly five received placebo; per-sample allocation not given. Sample collection was performed on day 63 after the first vaccine or placebo injection. This CDR3 has 15 amino acids. V lost 0 bases, J lost 5 bases, and 4 bases stayed unmatched. Germline V gene sequence: CDR1 KGHSH, CDR2 LQKENI. Notes on the study in general: After vaccination, substantial breadth of spike-specific CD8+ and CD4+ responses was reported.

On this clone itself: What it recognizes is unknown.

Produced via immunoSEQ multiplex PCR; TCRdb's table is partial and in-frame only. The sample has 350,000 to 500,000 clones, 75% to 90% seen once; the top ten hold 2% to 3%. This sequence was found in a person between 18 and 59 years old who received the Ad26.COV2.S COVID-19 vaccine or a placebo. Sequences were derived from peripheral blood, sampled in a trial of Ad26.COV2.S vaccine versus placebo. V usage is TRBV18 and J usage is TRBJ1-1, with TRBD1 matching 9 bases. CDR3 loop: CASSPPTGGGTEAFF. CDR3 nucleotides: TGTGCCAGCTCACCACCGACAGGGGGGGGGACTGAAGCTTTCTTT.